This T cell receptor (beta chain) is drawn from a study of regulatory T cells in long-lasting Graves disease. At least ten counts were recorded for this clonotype. Time point described: persistent/refractory GD, antithyroid drugs over 5 years with positive TRAb. TCR sequences were obtained from RNA taken from PBMCs. It was by American Thyroid Association guidelines that Graves' disease was diagnosed. An endocrinology department in Xi'an, China, supplied the patients. Researchers made TCR beta libraries by using iRepertoire HTBI primers and running Arm-PCR on CDR3 regions. TCRdb ran MiXCR on the multiplex PCR reads and lists one entry per CDR3 protein. The table lists about 340,000 distinct CDR3 sequences, 15% to 20% of them singletons, with around 30% in the top ten. This clonotype originated in a female donor with Graves disease. The starting material was peripheral blood mononuclear cells (PBMCs), obtained when the disease was refractory, from a patient treated with antithyroid drugs.

The CDR3 reads CASSLGPLIRRTGELFF. The CDR3 nucleotides are TGTGCCAGCAGTCTCGGGCCCTTAATTCGTCGAACCGGGGAGCTGTTTTTT. This chain links TRBV12-3 or TRBV12-4 with TRBJ2-2; D is ambiguous. This CDR3 region has 17 residues. The V gene lost 5 bases and the J gene lost 5 bases, with 21 bases spanning the gap.